These T cell receptor beta chains were read from a single sample in a study of vaccination effects on CD4 cells after COVID-19. Their cognate antigens are unknown. TCRdb's table, derived via immunoSEQ multiplex PCR, lists solely in-frame clones and lacks some. This sample carries some 69,000 clones, about 73% of them seen once, and the ten largest clones take approximately 2%. The sample consisted of CD4+ T cells from PBMCs cultured without peptide, taken after COVID-19 vaccination. These receptor sequences come from a human donor who received a COVID-19 vaccine. CDR3s include the opening cysteine and the closing phenylalanine or tryptophan. D genes are given only for firm matches. Size tells how often a clone was seen (once, few, many) or the class of an expanded clone, and some rows leave it out.

D gene,J gene,V gene,clone size,CDR3 DNA,CDR3 protein
NA,TRBJ1-6,TRBV7-8,NA,TGTGCCAGCAGCATAAGGAGGGGGGCACAAAATTCACCCCTCCACTTT,CASSIRRGAQNSPLHF
NA,TRBJ2-1,TRBV5-1,NA,TGCGCCAGCAGCTTGGTGGGGGGCGGAAATGAGCAGTTCTTC,CASSLVGGGNEQFF
NA,TRBJ1-6,TRBV5-6,NA,TGTGCCAGCAGCCCGTCAGGGTTCTCTTCACCCCTCCACTTT,CASSPSGFSSPLHF
TRBD2,TRBJ2-1,TRBV7-9,NA,TGTGCCAGCAGCTTAGAGCCGCGGGGGGGCCTAAATGAGCAGTTCTTC,CASSLEPRGGLNEQFF
NA,TRBJ2-3,TRBV7-2,few,TGTGCCAGCAGCTTCTACACAGATACGCAGTATTTT,CASSFYTDTQYF
NA,TRBJ1-4,TRBV28,NA,TGTGCCAGCAGCCCGGGGGGGCCCCGGAGGACAGAAAAACTGTTTTTT,CASSPGGPRRTEKLFF
NA,TRBJ1-2,TRBV3-1/TRBV3-2,NA,TGTGCCAGCAGCCAAGAGTTAAGTGGCGGAAACTATGGCTACACCTTC,CASSQELSGGNYGYTF
TRBD1,TRBJ2-2,TRBV30,NA,TGTGCCTGGGCGACAGGGTTCGCCTCCACCGGGGAGCTGTTTTTT,CAWATGFASTGELFF
TRBD2,TRBJ2-3,TRBV6-5,NA,TGTGCCAGCAGCGGCGGGGGGGCCCCCGATACGCAGTATTTT,CASSGGGAPDTQYF
NA,TRBJ2-1,TRBV2,NA,TGTGCCAGCAGTGGCACCAGGATTCACTTCTTC,CASSGTRIHFF
NA,TRBJ2-2,TRBV7-6,NA,TGTGCCAGCAGCCCCACCGGGGAGCTGTTTTTT,CASSPTGELFF
TRBD2,TRBJ2-3,TRBV2,NA,TGTGCCAGCAGTGGACAGCGGGGGAATACAGATACGCAGTATTTT,CASSGQRGNTDTQYF
TRBD2,TRBJ2-1,TRBV9,few,TGTGCCAGCAGCGTAGCTACGGGGACTATCCTCAATGAGCAGTTCTTC,CASSVATGTILNEQFF
NA,TRBJ1-3,TRBV28,NA,TGTGCCAGCAGTTTCGGCGGGTACTCTGGAAACACCATATATTTT,CASSFGGYSGNTIYF
TRBD1,TRBJ1-2,TRBV7-8,NA,TGTGCCAGCAGCTTAAGGGGGCGCGTCGATGGCTACACCTTC,CASSLRGRVDGYTF
NA,TRBJ1-2,TRBV5-4,NA,TGTGCCAGCAGCTTGGCGGGGGGTAACTATGGCTACACCTTC,CASSLAGGNYGYTF
NA,TRBJ1-5,TRBV5-1,NA,TGCGCCAGCAGCTTGATTTCACAGGGCAATCAGCCCCAGCATTTT,CASSLISQGNQPQHF
TRBD1,TRBJ1-1,TRBV6-6,NA,TGTGCCAGCAGTTACTCGGGACAGGGGGGCACTGAAGCTTTCTTT,CASSYSGQGGTEAFF
NA,TRBJ2-3,TRBV7-9,NA,TGTGCCAGCAGCCCAGCGACAGATACGCAGTATTTT,CASSPATDTQYF
NA,TRBJ2-5,TRBV12-3/TRBV12-4,NA,TGTGCCAGCAGTTGGGGGGCCGGGGAGACCCAGTACTTC,CASSWGAGETQYF
NA,TRBJ1-1,TRBV12-5,NA,TGTGCTAGTGGTGCGTTGCCTCCGAACACTGAAGCTTTCTTT,CASGALPPNTEAFF
NA,TRBJ2-2,TRBV6-5,NA,TGTGCCAGCAGGGGTTTGGGTGACACCGGGGAGCTGTTTTTT,CASRGLGDTGELFF
NA,TRBJ2-5,TRBV28,NA,TGTGCCAGCAGTTCCCGGGCGTGGGCCCAGTACTTC,CASSSRAWAQYF
NA,TRBJ2-2,TRBV5-3,NA,TGTGCCAGAACCCCCAGACAGAACACCGGGGAGCTGTTTTTT,CARTPRQNTGELFF
NA,TRBJ2-1,TRBV4-2,few,TGTGCCAGCAGCCAGGCGAGCGGACCTACCTACAATGAGCAGTTCTTC,CASSQASGPTYNEQFF
NA,TRBJ2-6,TRBV19,NA,TGTGCCAGTAGTATGAGAACAGGTAGGGCTGGGGCCAACGTCCTGACTTTC,CASSMRTGRAGANVLTF
NA,TRBJ1-1,TRBV7-9,NA,TGTGCCAGCAGCCGTGCCGGGGATGAAGCTTTCTTT,CASSRAGDEAFF